These 5 T cell receptor beta chains originate from one sample sequenced in a study of T cell clonality in common variable immunodeficiency. Profiling relied on immunoSEQ multiplex PCR, and the TCRdb table lists in-frame clones only, not all of them. There are 50,000 to 65,000 clones in the sample, none observed a single time. The sequencing sample was made of peripheral blood mononuclear cells. All receptors come from a person between 18 and 70 years old in good health.

This clone has ten or more counts. The read gets to within 3 residues of the CDR3 end, and the germline J gene fills in the rest. V usage is TRBV3-1 (or the pseudogene TRBV3-2) and J usage is TRBJ2-2; D unclear. The ends were cut back, 2 bases at V and 6 bases at J, with 7 bases in the middle. The CDR3 length is 13 residues. Germline assignment: CDR1 LGHDT and CDR2 YNNKEL (reference sequence). CDR3 DNA, as far as it was read: TGTGCCAGCAGCCAATTATCGGCCGGGGAG. This translates into CASSQLSAGE. The entire CDR3 reads CASSQLSAGELFF.

This clone appeared many times. The read stops 3 residues short of the end of the CDR3; the missing end is completed from the germline J gene. V is TRBV5-6 and J is TRBJ2-1; TRBD2 might be the D (6 bases). The CDR3 covers 15 residues. Germline CDR1 and CDR2: SGHDT and YYEEEE. With 4 bases removed from V and 2 bases from J, the gap between germline ends came to 13 bases. The sequenced CDR3 bases are TGTGCCAGCAGCGGGGGGAGGAGGCCCTACAATGAG. This sequence encodes CASSGGRRPYNE. The whole CDR3 is CASSGGRRPYNEQFF.

In its sample, this clone was seen many times. From the germline J gene comes the end of the CDR3, since the read stops 3 residues before it. The chain joins TRBV11-2 to TRBJ2-1; no clear D. CDR1 is SGHAT, CDR2 FQNNGV, per germline. CDR3 length: 15 residues. The ends were cut back, 2 bases at V and 5 bases at J, with 13 bases in the middle. The CDR3 reads CASSLQSASDNEQFF. The CDR3 bases that were read are TGTGCCAGCAGCTTACAGTCAGCAAGCGACAATGAG.

The table lists this clone with many counts. The read finishes 3 residues shy of the CDR3 end, and the germline J gene is used to complete it. The chain carries TRBV7-2 and TRBJ1-5; tentatively, D is TRBD1 (5 bases). V lost 5 bases and J 4 bases, leaving 9 bases between the germline ends. The CDR3 covers 13 residues. CDR1 is SGHTA, CDR2 FQGNSA, per germline. The DNA read from the CDR3 is TGTGCCAGCAGCCTAAGACAGAATCAGCCC. As protein: CASSLRQNQP. The whole CDR3 is CASSLRQNQPQHF. The whole variable domain, filled in from reference TRBV7-2 and TRBJ1-5, reads GAGVSQSPSNKVTEKGKDVELRCDPISGHTALYWYRQSLGQGLEFLIYFQGNSAPDKSGLPSDRFSAERTGGSVSTLTIQRTQQEDSAVYLCASSLRQNQPQHFGDGTRLSIL.

This clone has ten or more counts. The read ends 3 residues early relative to the CDR3; the germline J gene fills the gap. The chain is built from TRBV29-1 and TRBJ2-1; possibly TRBD2 for D (5 bases). The CDR3 is 15 amino acids. Germline lookup yields CDR1 SQVTM and CDR2 ANQGSEA. Trimming shortened V by 8 bases and J by 3 bases, and 20 bases separated the two germline ends. CDR3 bases read: TGCAGCCTTCAAGGTAGCGCCAAAGACTACAATGAG. Translated, it gives CSLQGSAKDYNE. The whole CDR3 protein reads CSLQGSAKDYNEQFF.